The T cell receptor beta chain under discussion was sequenced for a study of blood T cells in healthy people across ages. Findings and caveats of the study: Age showed a roughly linear inverse relationship with TCR beta diversity per million T cells. There was a strong correlation between TCR beta diversity and naive T cell percentage. Both higher diversity and more naive CD4+ cells marked long-lived donors when set against aged donors.

The total RNA that was extracted per sample amounted to at least 5 micrograms. V shed 0 bases and J shed 0 bases, with 15 bases lying between them. Germline-derived CDR1 and CDR2 are LGHNA and YNFKEQ. This CDR3 contains 18 residues. Points on this clonotype: Antigen unknown.

A second PCR, run for roughly 7 to 11 cycles, used a sample-barcoded 5' primer plus a J-beta primer mix. TCRdb redid the calling of the 5' RACE reads with MiXCR, one entry per CDR3 protein. The table has about a million distinct CDR3 sequences, more than 30% seen once. This chain joins TRBV4-2 and TRBJ2-1; perhaps TRBD1 as D (6 bases). The sequenced sample was blood. The sequence came from a man aged 18 to 29 in good health. The CDR3 reads CASSQERGYRGSYNEQFF. CDR3 nucleotide sequence: TGTGCCAGCAGCCAAGAAAGGGGGTACCGCGGCTCCTACAATGAGCAGTTCTTC.